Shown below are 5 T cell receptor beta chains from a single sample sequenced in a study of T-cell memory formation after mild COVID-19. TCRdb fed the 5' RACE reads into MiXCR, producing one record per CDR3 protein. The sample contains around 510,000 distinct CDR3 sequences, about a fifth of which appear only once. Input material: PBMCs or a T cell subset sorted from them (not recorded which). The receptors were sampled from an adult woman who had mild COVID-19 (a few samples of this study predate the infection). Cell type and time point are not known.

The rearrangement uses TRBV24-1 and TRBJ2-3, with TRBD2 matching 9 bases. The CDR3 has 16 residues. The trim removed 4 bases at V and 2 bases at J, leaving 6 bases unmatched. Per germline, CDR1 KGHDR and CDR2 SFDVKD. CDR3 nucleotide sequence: TGTGCCACCAGTGACAATAGCGGGGGATACACAGATACGCAGTATTTT. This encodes CATSDNSGGYTDTQYF.

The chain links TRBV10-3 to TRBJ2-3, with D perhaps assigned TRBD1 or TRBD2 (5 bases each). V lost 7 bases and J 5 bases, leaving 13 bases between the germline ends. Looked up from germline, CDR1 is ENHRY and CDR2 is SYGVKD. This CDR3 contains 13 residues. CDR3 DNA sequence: TGTGCCATCACCGGGACCGCCGGAGATACGCAGTATTTT. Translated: CAITGTAGDTQYF.

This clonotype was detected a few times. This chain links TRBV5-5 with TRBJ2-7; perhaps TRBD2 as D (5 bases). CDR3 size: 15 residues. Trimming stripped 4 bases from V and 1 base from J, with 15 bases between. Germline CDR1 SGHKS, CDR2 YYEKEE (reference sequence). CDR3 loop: CASSPAGGESYEQYF. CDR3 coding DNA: TGTGCCAGCAGCCCAGCAGGAGGCGAATCCTACGAGCAGTACTTC.

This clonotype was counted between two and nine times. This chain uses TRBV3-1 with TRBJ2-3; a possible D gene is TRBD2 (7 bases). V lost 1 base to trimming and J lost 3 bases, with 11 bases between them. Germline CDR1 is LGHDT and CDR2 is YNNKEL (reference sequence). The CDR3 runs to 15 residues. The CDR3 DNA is TGTGCCAGCAGCCAAGGGGGGGGGCTTACAGATACGCAGTATTTT. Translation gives CASSQGGGLTDTQYF.

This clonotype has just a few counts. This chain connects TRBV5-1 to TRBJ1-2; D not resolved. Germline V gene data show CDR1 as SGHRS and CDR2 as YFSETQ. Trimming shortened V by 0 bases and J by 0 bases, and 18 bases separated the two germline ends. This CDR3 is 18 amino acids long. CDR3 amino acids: CASSLGDPRSGANYGYTF. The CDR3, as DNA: TGCGCCAGCAGCTTGGGAGACCCAAGAAGCGGGGCTAACTATGGCTACACCTTC.